The clone carrying this TCR beta chain was detected ten times or more. The record originates from a study of metastatic and nonmetastatic thyroid tumors. Whole-study context: The comparison covered peripheral blood and tumor or nodule tissue in malignant and benign thyroid patients.

Every patient underwent thyroid surgery untreated. Per the original data handling: Clinicopathological groups differed in CDR3, with these differences serving to build a distant-metastasis classifier for papillary thyroid cancer. TCRdb re-clonotyped the PCR reads through MiXCR. TCRdb assigned the V and J calls; the authors' analysis was not used. Of 20,000 to 25,000 clones detected, about 24% appear once; the ten largest clones hold around 12%. This CDR3 contains 14 residues. The V end lost 6 bases, the J end lost 9 bases, and 18 bases lay between the germline ends. Germline CDR1 MDHEN, CDR2 SYDVKM. The rearrangement links TRBV28 to TRBJ1-5; D gene unclear. The receptor was derived from a male donor with papillary thyroid cancer or a benign thyroid nodule (not recorded which). Some clones in this sample may be carry-over from other donors' samples. Source material: tumor tissue. The CDR3 DNA reads as TGTGCCAGCAGGCCCAGGCCAGCGCTCCGGCCCCAGCATTTT. Translated, it gives CASRPRPALRPQHF.